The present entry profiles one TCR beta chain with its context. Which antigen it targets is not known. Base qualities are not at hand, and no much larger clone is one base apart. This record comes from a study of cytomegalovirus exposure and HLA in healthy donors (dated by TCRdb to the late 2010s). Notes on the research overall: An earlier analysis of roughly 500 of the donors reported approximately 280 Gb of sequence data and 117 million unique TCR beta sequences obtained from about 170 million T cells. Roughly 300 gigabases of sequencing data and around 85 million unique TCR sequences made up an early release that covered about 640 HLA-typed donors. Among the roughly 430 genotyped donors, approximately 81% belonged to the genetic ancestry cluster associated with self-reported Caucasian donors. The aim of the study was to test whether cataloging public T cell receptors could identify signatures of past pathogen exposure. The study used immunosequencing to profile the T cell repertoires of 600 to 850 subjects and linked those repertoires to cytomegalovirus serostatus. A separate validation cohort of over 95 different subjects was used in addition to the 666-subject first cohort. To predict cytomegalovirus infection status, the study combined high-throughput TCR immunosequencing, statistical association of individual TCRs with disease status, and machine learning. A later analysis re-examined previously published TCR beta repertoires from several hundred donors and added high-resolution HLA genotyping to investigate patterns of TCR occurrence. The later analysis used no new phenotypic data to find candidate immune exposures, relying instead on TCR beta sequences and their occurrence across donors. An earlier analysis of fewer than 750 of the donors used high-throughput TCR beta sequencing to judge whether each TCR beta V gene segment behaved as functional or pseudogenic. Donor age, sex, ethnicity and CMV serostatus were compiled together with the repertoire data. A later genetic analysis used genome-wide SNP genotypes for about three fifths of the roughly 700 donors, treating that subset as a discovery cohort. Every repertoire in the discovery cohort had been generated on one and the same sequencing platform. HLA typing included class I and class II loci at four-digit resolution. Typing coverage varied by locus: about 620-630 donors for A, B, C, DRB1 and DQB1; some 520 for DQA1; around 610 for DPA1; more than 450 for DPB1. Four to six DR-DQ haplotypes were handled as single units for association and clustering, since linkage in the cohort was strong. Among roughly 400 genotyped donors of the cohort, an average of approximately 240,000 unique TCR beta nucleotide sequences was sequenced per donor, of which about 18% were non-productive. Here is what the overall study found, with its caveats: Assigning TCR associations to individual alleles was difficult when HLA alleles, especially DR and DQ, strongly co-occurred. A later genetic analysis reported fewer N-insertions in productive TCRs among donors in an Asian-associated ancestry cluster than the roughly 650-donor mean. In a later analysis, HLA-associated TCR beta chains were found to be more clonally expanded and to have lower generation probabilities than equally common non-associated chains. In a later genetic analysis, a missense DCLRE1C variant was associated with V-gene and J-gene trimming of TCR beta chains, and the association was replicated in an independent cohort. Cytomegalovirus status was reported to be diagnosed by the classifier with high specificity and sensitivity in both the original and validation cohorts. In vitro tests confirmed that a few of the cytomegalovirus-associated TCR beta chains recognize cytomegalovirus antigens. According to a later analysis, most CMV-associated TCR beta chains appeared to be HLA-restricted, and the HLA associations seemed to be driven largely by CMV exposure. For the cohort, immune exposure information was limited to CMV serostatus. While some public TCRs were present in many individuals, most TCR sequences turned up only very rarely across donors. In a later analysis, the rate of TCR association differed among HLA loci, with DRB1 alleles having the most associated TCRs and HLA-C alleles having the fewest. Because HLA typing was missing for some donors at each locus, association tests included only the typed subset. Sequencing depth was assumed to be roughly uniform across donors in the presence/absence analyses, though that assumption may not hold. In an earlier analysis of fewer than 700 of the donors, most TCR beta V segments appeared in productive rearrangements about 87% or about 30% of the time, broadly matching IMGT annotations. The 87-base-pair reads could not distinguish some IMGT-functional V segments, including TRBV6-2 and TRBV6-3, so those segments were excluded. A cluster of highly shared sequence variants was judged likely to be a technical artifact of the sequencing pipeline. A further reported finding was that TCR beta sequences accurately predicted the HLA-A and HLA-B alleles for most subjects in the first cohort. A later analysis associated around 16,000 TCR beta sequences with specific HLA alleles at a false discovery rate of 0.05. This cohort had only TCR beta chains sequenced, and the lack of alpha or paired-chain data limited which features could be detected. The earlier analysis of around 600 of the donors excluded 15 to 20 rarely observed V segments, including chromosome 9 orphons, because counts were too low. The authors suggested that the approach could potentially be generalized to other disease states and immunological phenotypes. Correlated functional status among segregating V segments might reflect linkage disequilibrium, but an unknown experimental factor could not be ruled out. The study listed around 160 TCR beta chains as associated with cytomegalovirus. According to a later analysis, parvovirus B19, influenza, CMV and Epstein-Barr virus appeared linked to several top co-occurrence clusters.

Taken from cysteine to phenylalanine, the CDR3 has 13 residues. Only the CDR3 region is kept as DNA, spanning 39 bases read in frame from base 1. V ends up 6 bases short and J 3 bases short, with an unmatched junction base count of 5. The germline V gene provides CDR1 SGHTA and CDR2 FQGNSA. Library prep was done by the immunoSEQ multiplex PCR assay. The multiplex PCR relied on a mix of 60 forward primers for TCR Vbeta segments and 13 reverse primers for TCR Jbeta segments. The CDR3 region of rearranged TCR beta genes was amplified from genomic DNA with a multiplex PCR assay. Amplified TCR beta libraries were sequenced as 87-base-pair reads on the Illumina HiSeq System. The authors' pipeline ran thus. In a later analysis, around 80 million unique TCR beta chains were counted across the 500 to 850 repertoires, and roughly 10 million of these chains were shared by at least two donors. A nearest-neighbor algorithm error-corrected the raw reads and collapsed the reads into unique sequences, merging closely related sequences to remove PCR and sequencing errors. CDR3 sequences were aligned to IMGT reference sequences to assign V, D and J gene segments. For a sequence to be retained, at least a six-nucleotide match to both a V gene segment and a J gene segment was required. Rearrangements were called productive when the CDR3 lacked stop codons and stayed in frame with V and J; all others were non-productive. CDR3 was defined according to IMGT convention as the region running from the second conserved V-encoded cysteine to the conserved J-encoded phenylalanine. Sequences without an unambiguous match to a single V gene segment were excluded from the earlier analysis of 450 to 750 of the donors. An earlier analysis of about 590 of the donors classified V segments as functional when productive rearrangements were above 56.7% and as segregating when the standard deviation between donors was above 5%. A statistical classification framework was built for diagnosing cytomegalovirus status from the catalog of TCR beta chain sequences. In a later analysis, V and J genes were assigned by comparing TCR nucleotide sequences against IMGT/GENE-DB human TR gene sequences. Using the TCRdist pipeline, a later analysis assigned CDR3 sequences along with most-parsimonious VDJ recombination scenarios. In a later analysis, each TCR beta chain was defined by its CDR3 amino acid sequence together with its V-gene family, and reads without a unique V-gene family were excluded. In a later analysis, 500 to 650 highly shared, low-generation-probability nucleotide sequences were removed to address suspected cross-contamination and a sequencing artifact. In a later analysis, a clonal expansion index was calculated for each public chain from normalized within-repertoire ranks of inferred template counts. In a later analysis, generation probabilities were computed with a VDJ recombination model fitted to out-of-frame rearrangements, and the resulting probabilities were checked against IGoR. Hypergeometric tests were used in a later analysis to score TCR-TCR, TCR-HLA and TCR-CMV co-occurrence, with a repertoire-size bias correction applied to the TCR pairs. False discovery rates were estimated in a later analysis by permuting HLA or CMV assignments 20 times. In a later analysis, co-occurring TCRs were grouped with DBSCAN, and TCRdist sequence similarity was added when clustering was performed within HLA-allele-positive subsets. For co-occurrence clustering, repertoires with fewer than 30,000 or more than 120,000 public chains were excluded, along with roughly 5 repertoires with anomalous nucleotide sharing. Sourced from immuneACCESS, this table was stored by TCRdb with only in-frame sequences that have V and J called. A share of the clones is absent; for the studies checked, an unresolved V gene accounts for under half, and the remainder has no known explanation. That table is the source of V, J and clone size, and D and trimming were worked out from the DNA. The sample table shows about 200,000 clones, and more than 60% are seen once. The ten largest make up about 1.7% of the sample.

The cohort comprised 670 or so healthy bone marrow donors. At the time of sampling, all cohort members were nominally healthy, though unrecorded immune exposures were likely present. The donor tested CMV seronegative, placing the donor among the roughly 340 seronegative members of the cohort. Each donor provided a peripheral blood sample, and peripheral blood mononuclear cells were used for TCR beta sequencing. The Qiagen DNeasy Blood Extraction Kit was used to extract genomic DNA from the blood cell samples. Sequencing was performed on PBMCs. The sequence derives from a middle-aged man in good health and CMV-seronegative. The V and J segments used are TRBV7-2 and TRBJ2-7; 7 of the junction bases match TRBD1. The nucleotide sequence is TGTGCCAGCAGTTCGAACAGGGGCTACGAGCAGTACTTC. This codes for CASSSNRGYEQYF.